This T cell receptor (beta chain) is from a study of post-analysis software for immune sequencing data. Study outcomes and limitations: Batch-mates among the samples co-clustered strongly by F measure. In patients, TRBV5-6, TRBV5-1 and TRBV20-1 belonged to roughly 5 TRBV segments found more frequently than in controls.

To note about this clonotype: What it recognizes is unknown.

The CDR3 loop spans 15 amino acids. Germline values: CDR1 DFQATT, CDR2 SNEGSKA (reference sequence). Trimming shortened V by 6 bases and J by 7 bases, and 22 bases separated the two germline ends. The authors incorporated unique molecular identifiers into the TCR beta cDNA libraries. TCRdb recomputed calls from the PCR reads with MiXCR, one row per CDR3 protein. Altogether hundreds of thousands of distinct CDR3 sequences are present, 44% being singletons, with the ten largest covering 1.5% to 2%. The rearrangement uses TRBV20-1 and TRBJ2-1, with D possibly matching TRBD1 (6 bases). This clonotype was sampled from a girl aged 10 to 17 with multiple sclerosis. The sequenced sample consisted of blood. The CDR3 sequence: CSAPVPGTQGNEQFF. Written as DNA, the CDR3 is TGCAGTGCCCCGGTACCCGGGACACAAGGTAATGAGCAGTTCTTC.